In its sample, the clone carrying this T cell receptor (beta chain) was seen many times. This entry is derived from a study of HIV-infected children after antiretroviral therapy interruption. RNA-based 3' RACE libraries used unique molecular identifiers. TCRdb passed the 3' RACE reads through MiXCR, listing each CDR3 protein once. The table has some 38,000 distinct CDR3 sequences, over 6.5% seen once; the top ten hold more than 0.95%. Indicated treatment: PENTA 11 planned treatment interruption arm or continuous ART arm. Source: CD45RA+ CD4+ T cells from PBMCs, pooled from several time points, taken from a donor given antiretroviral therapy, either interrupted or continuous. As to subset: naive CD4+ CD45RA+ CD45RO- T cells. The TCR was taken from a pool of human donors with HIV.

The DNA for the CDR3 is TGTGCCAGCAGTGCCGACAGGACCACCTACGAGCAGTACTTC. Translation: CASSADRTTYEQYF. The chain uses TRBV7-2 and TRBJ2-7, with a possible D match to TRBD1 (6 bases). The CDR3 extends over 14 amino acids. Between the trimmed V and J ends, which lost 6 bases and 2 bases, there was a span of 14 bases. Per germline, CDR1 SGHTA and CDR2 FQGNSA.